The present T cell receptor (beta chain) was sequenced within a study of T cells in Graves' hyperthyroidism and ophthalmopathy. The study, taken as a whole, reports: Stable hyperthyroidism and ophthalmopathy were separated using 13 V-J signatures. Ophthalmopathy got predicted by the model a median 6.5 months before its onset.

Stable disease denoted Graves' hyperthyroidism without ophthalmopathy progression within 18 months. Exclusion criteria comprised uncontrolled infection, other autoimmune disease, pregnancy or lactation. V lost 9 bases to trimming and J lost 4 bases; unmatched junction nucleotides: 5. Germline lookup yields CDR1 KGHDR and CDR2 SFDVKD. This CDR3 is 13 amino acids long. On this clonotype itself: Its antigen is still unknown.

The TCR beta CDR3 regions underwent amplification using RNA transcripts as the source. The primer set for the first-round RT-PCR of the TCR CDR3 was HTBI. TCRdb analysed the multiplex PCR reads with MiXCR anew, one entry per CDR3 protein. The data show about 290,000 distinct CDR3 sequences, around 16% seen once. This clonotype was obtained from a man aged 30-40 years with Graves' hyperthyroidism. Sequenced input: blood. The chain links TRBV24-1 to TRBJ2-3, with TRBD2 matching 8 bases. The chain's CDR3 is CATAAGGADTQYF. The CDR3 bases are TGTGCCACCGCCGCGGGAGGCGCAGATACGCAGTATTTT.